This T cell receptor beta chain was identified in a study of T cell responses to AZD1222 COVID-19 vaccine listed by TCRdb under 2021. In the study overall: AZD1222 recipients given second doses at about 4 weeks or at about 12 weeks were pooled, since spike-specific TCR depth and breadth were not found to differ between the two schedules. A total of 230 to 250 trial participants underwent TCR sequencing, of whom around 210 had received two doses of AZD1222 and about 26 had received two doses of the MenACWY control vaccine. Enrollment into the trials was organized by age into subgroups of 18-55, 56-69 and 70-plus years, and those subgroups contained roughly 160, 29 and 62 TCR-sequenced participants, respectively. Here is what the overall study found, with its caveats: Epitopes outside the regions mutated in the B.1.351 and B.1.1.7 variants were reportedly recognized by nearly half of the unique spike-specific TCRs. A significant rise in spike-specific TCR breadth and depth was observed after two AZD1222 doses relative to day 0 and relative to MenACWY recipients. The 56-69-year group was small, and its depth increase did not reach significance, likely because of low power. CD4 TCRs associated with the vaccine covered the entire spike protein, and the dominant responses were in regions 160-218 and 743-854. Participants were mostly white British, with more females than males. The authors suggested clonal diversity may have been underestimated. Because no day 14 peak-response samples were available, repertoires were characterized only after the peak T cell response. Conclusions about previously exposed vaccinees are limited because only six or seven AZD1222 recipients were SARS-CoV-2 seropositive at baseline.

A single count supports this clone. The target of this receptor is not known. Qualities for individual bases were not recorded, and no much larger clone is one base off. The CDR3 regions of human TCRbeta chains were analyzed by immunosequencing. The original methods were these. Repertoire TCRs were matched against a reference library of SARS-CoV-2-specific TCRs generated with the MIRA antigen-specificity platform. Breadth meant the fraction of unique TCRs that were SARS-CoV-2-associated, whereas depth meant the fraction of total T cells that were SARS-CoV-2-associated. Using the MIRA data, each spike-specific TCR was assigned both to the spike region to which the TCR was reactive and to a CD4 or CD8 class. Log10-transformed breadth and depth values were compared by one-way ANOVA with Sidak's multiple comparisons tests. What TCRdb holds here is the immuneACCESS table cut down to in-frame rearrangements. Part of the clones is not present; checked against another copy, under half of the missing clones reflect an unresolved V gene, and the others are unexplained. Clonal size and the V and J genes are those of that table, whereas D and trimming came from the DNA. The sample includes 95,000 to 110,000 clones, with approximately 91% observed a single time. The ten biggest clones cover 18% of the sample.

The sample's time point label, decoded: baseline before first vaccination. Vaccinee samples were obtained from the UK trials COV001 and COV002, which included a single-blind randomized controlled phase 2/3 trial of AZD1222 (ChAdOx1 nCoV-19) in healthy adults. Trial participant PBMC samples were collected at day 0 and day 28 after the second dose for TCRbeta chain sequencing. V sheds 9 bases and J sheds 5 bases, leaving 22 bases between their ends. The cysteine opens and the phenylalanine closes a CDR3 of 15 amino acids. Just the 45-base CDR3 DNA is kept, in frame starting at base 1. The germline V gene (reference sequence) specifies LNHDA as CDR1 and SQIVND as CDR2.

Sequencing was performed on peripheral blood, taken on day 0 of AZD1222 vaccination. This TCR was sampled from an adult in good health. The chain uses TRBV19 and TRBJ1-2; no D gene call is confident. The nucleotides read TGTGCCAGCACCCCATGGCCCACAGAAGGATATGGCTACACCTTC. This gives the protein CASTPWPTEGYGYTF.